The clone carrying this T cell receptor beta chain was detected many times. Antigen: not known. The data were obtained in a study of T cells after yellow fever vaccination. TCRdb called the 5' RACE reads again in MiXCR, with one record for every CDR3 protein. The sample lists roughly 350,000 distinct CDR3 sequences, approximately 4% occurring once. Study-wide findings and caveats: A small share of clonotypes appeared in both CD4 and CD8 compartments.

The V gene end was trimmed by 6 bases and the J gene end by 8 bases; junction bases not matched to a gene: 9. In germline, CDR1 is SQVTM, CDR2 ANQGSEA. The CDR3 is 13 residues long. This material consisted of PBMCs, taken 5 days after the yellow fever booster vaccination. The sequence was obtained from a man between 18 and 35 years old who received the YFV17D yellow fever vaccine. This chain joins TRBV29-1 and TRBJ2-1; 8 bases agree with TRBD2. CDR3 sequence: CSVVGTRYYEQFF. CDR3 sequence (DNA): TGCAGCGTAGTCGGGACTAGATATTATGAGCAGTTCTTC.